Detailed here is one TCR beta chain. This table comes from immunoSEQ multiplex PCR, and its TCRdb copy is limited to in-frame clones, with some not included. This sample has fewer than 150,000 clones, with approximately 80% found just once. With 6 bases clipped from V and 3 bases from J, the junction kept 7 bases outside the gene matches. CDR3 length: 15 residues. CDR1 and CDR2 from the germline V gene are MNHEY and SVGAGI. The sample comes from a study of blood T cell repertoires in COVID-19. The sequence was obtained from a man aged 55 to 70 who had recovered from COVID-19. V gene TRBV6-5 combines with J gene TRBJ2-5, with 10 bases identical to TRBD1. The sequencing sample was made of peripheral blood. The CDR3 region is CASRRSGTGEETQYF. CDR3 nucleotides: TGTGCCAGCAGAAGGTCCGGGACAGGGGAAGAGACCCAGTACTTC.